This is a list of T cell receptor beta chains from one sample in a study of T cell responses to AZD1222 COVID-19 vaccine. Profiled with immunoSEQ multiplex PCR; TCRdb holds only in-frame clones, not every one. The sample lists roughly 130,000 clones, roughly 88% occurring once. The material sequenced was peripheral blood, taken on day 0 of AZD1222 vaccination. Receptors were obtained from an adult in good health. Each CDR3 is given with its conserved first and last residue. The order of the fields is J gene, V gene, D gene, CDR3 DNA, CDR3 protein. A D gene is named only where the DNA matches it firmly.

j_call: TRBJ2-2
v_call: TRBV2
d_call: .
cdr3_nt: TGTGCCAGTAAGACTAGGGAGAACACCGGGGAGCTGTTTTTT
cdr3_aa: CASKTRENTGELFF

j_call: TRBJ1-1
v_call: TRBV6-4
d_call: .
cdr3_nt: TGTGCCAGCAGTGCCTCAGGGGACACTGAAGCTTTCTTT
cdr3_aa: CASSASGDTEAFF

j_call: TRBJ1-3
v_call: TRBV2
d_call: .
cdr3_nt: TGTGCCAGCAGACTACGAAGGGAATTGGGAGTAGGGAACGTTGGAAACACCATATATTTT
cdr3_aa: CASRLRRELGVGNVGNTIYF

j_call: TRBJ2-3
v_call: TRBV3-1/TRBV3-2
d_call: .
cdr3_nt: TGTGCCAGCAGCCAAGATCGGAGGAAGACGCAGTATTTT
cdr3_aa: CASSQDRRKTQYF

j_call: TRBJ2-1
v_call: TRBV7-9
d_call: .
cdr3_nt: TGTGCCAGCAGCTTACGCAACAATGAGCAGTTCTTC
cdr3_aa: CASSLRNNEQFF

j_call: TRBJ1-2
v_call: TRBV18
d_call: .
cdr3_nt: TGTGCCAGCTCACCACAGGGAGAAGCTAACTATGGCTACACCTTC
cdr3_aa: CASSPQGEANYGYTF

j_call: TRBJ1-5
v_call: TRBV28
d_call: .
cdr3_nt: TGTGCCAGCAAGCAGGGAGGGAGCAATCAGCCCCAGCATTTT
cdr3_aa: CASKQGGSNQPQHF

j_call: TRBJ2-7
v_call: TRBV10-3
d_call: .
cdr3_nt: TGTGCCATCAGTGACGGACTCTACGAGCAGTACTTC
cdr3_aa: CAISDGLYEQYF

j_call: TRBJ2-2
v_call: TRBV6-5
d_call: TRBD1
cdr3_nt: TGTGCCAGCGGCCGGCAGGGGGCAGTCGGGGAGCTGTTTTTT
cdr3_aa: CASGRQGAVGELFF

j_call: TRBJ2-5
v_call: TRBV19
d_call: .
cdr3_nt: TGTGCCAGTAGTCCCAGGGTCCCCGAGACCCAGTACTTC
cdr3_aa: CASSPRVPETQYF

j_call: TRBJ1-1
v_call: TRBV3-1/TRBV3-2
d_call: .
cdr3_nt: TGTGCCACAGGGACCTTTGGGACTGAAGCTTTCTTT
cdr3_aa: CATGTFGTEAFF

j_call: TRBJ2-3
v_call: TRBV5-1
d_call: .
cdr3_nt: TGCGCCAGCAGCTTGACCCGAGCGGGCTACACAGATACGCAGTATTTT
cdr3_aa: CASSLTRAGYTDTQYF

j_call: TRBJ2-7
v_call: TRBV27
d_call: TRBD2
cdr3_nt: TGTGCCAGCAGACCGCCGGTAGCGGGAGGGACCTACGAGCAGTACTTC
cdr3_aa: CASRPPVAGGTYEQYF

j_call: TRBJ2-7
v_call: TRBV6-2/TRBV6-3
d_call: TRBD2
cdr3_nt: TGTGCCAGCAGTTACTCGGTGACTAGCGGGAGGACCACCTACGAGCAGTACTTC
cdr3_aa: CASSYSVTSGRTTYEQYF

j_call: TRBJ1-6
v_call: TRBV3-1/TRBV3-2
d_call: .
cdr3_nt: TGTGCCAGCAGCCAAGCCAAAGGATTTTCACCCCTCCACTTT
cdr3_aa: CASSQAKGFSPLHF

j_call: TRBJ2-5
v_call: TRBV18
d_call: .
cdr3_nt: TGTGCCAGCTCACCGCGTTTAGGAGCGAACCTGGCGGGAGAGACCCAGTACTTC
cdr3_aa: CASSPRLGANLAGETQYF

j_call: TRBJ1-1
v_call: TRBV5-1
d_call: .
cdr3_nt: TGCGCCAGCAGCTTGGGGCGGAGAACCAACACTGAAGCTTTCTTT
cdr3_aa: CASSLGRRTNTEAFF

j_call: TRBJ1-2
v_call: TRBV28
d_call: TRBD1
cdr3_nt: TGTGCCAGCAGTTTATACGCAGGGGGCGAATACTATGGCTACACCTTC
cdr3_aa: CASSLYAGGEYYGYTF

j_call: TRBJ1-6
v_call: TRBV7-7
d_call: .
cdr3_nt: TGTGCTAGCAGCTTAGCGACTCCCGTCAGCTCCTATAATTCACCCCTCCACTTT
cdr3_aa: CASSLATPVSSYNSPLHF

j_call: TRBJ2-7
v_call: TRBV6-5
d_call: TRBD1
cdr3_nt: TGTGCCAGCAGTTGGGACAGGGCTGGCTACGAGCAGTACTTC
cdr3_aa: CASSWDRAGYEQYF